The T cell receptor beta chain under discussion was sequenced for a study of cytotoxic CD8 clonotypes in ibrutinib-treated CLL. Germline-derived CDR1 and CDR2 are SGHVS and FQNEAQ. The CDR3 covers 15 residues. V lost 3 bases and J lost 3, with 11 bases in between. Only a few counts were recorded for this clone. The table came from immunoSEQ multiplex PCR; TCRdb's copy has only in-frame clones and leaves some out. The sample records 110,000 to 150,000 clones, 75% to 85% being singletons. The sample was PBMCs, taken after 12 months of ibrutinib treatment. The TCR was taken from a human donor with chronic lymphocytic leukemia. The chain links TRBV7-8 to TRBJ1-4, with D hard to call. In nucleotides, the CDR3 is TGTGCCAGCAGCTTCTGGGCCCAGGCTAATGAAAAACTGTTTTTT. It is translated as CASSFWAQANEKLFF.